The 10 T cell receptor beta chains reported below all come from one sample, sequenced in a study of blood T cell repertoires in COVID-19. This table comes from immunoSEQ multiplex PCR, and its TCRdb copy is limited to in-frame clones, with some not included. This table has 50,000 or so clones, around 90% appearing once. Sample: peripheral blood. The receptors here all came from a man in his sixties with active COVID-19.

The CDR3 DNA sequence: TGTGCCAGCAGCTTAACAGCGGGGAGTCAAGAGACCCAGTACTTC. Translation gives CASSLTAGSQETQYF. This rearrangement joins TRBV11-3 to TRBJ2-5; 7 bases fit TRBD2. CDR3 size: 15 residues. Germline V CDR1 and CDR2: SGHNT, YENEEA. V shed 2 bases and J 2 bases; nucleotides not matched to a gene: 5.

DNA for the CDR3: TGTGCCAGCAGTAAAGGACAGGGGGCTAACACCGGGGAGCTGTTTTTT. Amino acids: CASSKGQGANTGELFF. This chain joins TRBV6-1 and TRBJ2-2; 11 bases line up with TRBD1. V was clipped by 5 bases and J by 2 bases; unmatched bases: 4. Germline CDR1 is MNHNS and CDR2 is SASEGT. This CDR3 contains 16 residues.

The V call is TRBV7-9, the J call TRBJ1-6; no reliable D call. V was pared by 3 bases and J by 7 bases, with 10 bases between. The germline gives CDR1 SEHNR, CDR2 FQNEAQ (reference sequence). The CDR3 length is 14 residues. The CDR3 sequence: CASSLELTNSPLHF. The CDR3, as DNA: TGTGCCAGCAGCTTGGAGCTAACCAATTCACCCCTCCACTTT.

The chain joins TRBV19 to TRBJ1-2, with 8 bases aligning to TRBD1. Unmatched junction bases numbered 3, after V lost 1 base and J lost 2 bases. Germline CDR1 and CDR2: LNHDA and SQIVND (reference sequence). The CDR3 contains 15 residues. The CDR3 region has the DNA TGTGCCAGTAGTATAGTCCGGGACAGGAACTATGGCTACACCTTC. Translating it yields CASSIVRDRNYGYTF.

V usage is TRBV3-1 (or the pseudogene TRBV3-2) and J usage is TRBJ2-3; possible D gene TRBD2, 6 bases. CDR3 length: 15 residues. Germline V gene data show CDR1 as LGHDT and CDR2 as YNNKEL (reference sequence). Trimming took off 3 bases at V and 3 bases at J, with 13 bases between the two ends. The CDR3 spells CASSQGGWGTDTQYF. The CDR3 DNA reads TGTGCCAGCAGCCAGGGGGGATGGGGAACAGATACGCAGTATTTT.

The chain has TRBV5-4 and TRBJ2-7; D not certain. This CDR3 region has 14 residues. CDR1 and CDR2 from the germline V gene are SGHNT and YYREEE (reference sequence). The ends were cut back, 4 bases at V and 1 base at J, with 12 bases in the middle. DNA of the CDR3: TGTGCCAGCAGCCCCGACCTAGAATCCTACGAGCAGTACTTC. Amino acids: CASSPDLESYEQYF.

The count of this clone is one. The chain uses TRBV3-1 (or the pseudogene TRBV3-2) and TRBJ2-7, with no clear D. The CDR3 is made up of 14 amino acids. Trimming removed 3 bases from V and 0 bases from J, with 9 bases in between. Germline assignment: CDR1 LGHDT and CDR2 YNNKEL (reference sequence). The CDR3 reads CASSQGVSSYEQYF. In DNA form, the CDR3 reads TGTGCCAGCAGCCAGGGCGTCTCCTCCTACGAGCAGTACTTC.

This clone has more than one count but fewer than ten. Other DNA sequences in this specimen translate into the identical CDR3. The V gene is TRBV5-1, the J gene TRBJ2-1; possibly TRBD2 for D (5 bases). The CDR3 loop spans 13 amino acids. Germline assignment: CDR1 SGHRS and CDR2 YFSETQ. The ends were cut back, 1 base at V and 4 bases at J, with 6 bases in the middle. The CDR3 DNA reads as TGCGCCAGCAGCTTGCTAGCATACAATGAGCAGTTCTTC. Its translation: CASSLLAYNEQFF.

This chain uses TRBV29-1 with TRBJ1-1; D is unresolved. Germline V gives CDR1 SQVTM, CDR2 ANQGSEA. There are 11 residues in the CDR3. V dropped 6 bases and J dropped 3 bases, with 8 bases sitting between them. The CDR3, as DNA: TGCAGCGTATACCGCGACACTGAAGCTTTCTTT. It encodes CSVYRDTEAFF.

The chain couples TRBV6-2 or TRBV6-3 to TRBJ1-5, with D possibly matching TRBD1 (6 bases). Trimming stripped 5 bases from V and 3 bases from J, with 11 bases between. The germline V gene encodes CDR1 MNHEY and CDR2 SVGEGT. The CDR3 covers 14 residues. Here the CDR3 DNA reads TGTGCCAGCAGTGCCGGACAGTTCAATCAGCCCCAGCATTTT. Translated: CASSAGQFNQPQHF.